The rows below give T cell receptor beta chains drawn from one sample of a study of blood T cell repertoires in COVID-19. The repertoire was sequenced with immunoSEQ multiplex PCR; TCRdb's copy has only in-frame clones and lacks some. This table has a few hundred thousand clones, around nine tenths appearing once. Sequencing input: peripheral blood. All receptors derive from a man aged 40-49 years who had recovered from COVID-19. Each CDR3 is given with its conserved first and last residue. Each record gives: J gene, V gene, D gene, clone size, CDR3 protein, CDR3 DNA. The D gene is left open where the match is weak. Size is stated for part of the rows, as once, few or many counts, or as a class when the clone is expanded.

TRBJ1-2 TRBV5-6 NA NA CASSLGREGLYGYTF TGTGCCAGCAGCTTGGGCAGGGAGGGACTATATGGCTACACCTTC
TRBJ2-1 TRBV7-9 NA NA CASSPSGNPYNEQFF TGTGCCAGCAGCCCCTCGGGAAATCCCTACAATGAGCAGTTCTTC
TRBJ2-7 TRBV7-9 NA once CASSPRSGYEQYF TGTGCCAGCAGCCCCAGGTCAGGGTACGAGCAGTACTTC
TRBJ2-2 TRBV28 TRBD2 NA CASSLLVGLAGAGELFF TGTGCCAGCAGTTTATTGGTAGGACTAGCGGGAGCCGGGGAGCTGTTTTTT
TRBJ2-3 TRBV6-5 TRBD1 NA CASKTRTGKTDTQYF TGTGCCAGCAAGACCAGGACAGGGAAGACAGATACGCAGTATTTT
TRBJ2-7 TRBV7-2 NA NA CASSLVGTRSEQYF TGTGCCAGCAGCTTAGTGGGGACACGGAGCGAGCAGTACTTC
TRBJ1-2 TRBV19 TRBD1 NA CASWGANRGRTYNYGYTF TGTGCCAGTTGGGGGGCAAACAGGGGGCGCACCTACAACTATGGCTACACCTTC
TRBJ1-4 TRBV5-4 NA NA CASSLNPIDEKLFF TGTGCCAGCAGCTTGAACCCTATAGATGAAAAACTGTTTTTT
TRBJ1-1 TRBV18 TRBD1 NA CASSPKTGVAEAFF TGTGCCAGCTCACCAAAGACAGGGGTCGCTGAAGCTTTCTTT
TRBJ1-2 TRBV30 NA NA CAWFGVGYTF TGTGCCTGGTTCGGGGTCGGCTACACCTTC
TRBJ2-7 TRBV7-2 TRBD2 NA CASSSIANRGGPNEQYF TGTGCCAGCAGCTCGATTGCTAACCGGGGGGGCCCGAACGAGCAGTACTTC
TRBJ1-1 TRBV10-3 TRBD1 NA CAISDGTGVEAFF TGTGCCATCAGTGATGGGACAGGAGTGGAAGCTTTCTTT
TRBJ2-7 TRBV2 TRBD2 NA CASSDGTSGSYEQYF TGTGCCAGCAGCGACGGGACTAGCGGGTCCTACGAGCAGTACTTC
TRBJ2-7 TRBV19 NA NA CASSIFQGRHEQYF TGTGCCAGTAGTATTTTCCAGGGTCGCCACGAGCAGTACTTC
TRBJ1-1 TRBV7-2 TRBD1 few CASSSDYRGTEAFF TGTGCCAGCAGCTCAGACTACAGGGGCACTGAAGCTTTCTTT
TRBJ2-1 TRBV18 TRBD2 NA CASSPVLAGEQFF TGTGCCAGCTCACCTGTATTAGCGGGAGAACAGTTCTTC
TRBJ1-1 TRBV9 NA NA CASSPRSSAKGAFF TGTGCCAGCAGCCCCCGCAGCAGCGCAAAAGGAGCTTTCTTT
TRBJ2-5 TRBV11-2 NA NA CASSLRFGEQETQYF TGTGCCAGCAGCTTACGGTTTGGGGAGCAAGAGACCCAGTACTTC
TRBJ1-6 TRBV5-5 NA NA CASSPMDSNNSPLHF TGTGCCAGCAGCCCCATGGACAGTAATAATTCACCCCTCCACTTT
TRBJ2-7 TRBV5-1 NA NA CASSEWRDYEQYF TGCGCCAGCAGTGAGTGGCGGGACTACGAGCAGTACTTC
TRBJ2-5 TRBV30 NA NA CAWSGNGKETQYF TGTGCCTGGAGTGGAAACGGTAAAGAGACCCAGTACTTC
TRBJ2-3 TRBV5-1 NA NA CASSLASPQADTQYF TGCGCCAGCAGCTTGGCCAGCCCCCAGGCGGATACGCAGTATTTT
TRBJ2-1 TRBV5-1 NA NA CASSPVGALEQNEQFF TGCGCCAGCAGCCCTGTGGGGGCATTAGAACAGAATGAGCAGTTCTTC
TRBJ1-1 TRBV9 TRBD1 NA CASSVVGDRENTEAFF TGTGCCAGCAGCGTAGTTGGGGACAGGGAGAACACTGAAGCTTTCTTT
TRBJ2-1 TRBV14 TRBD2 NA CASSQVTGTSGPYNEQFF TGTGCCAGCAGCCAAGTAACCGGGACTAGCGGGCCCTACAATGAGCAGTTCTTC
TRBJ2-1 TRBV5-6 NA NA CASSLGLVLMWEQFF TGTGCCAGCAGCTTGGGACTAGTCTTAATGTGGGAGCAGTTCTTC
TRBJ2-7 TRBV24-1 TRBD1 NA CATNSGQGPYEQYF TGTGCCACCAATTCGGGACAGGGGCCCTACGAGCAGTACTTC
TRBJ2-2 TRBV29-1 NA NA CSGRTTLSTGELFF TGCAGCGGGAGGACTACATTGTCCACCGGGGAGCTGTTTTTT
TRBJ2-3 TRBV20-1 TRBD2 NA CSASLASGSDTQYF TGCAGTGCTAGTCTCGCTAGCGGATCAGATACGCAGTATTTT
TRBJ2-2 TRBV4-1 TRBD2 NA CASSQRLAGVTGELFF TGCGCCAGCAGCCAAAGACTAGCGGGAGTCACCGGGGAGCTGTTTTTT
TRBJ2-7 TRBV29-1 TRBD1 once CSAEDRANYEQYF TGCAGCGCCGAGGACAGGGCCAACTACGAGCAGTACTTC
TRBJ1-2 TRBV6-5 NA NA CASFQGINYGYTF TGTGCCAGCTTCCAGGGAATTAACTATGGCTACACCTTC
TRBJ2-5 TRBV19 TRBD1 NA CASSILAGQAQETQYF TGTGCCAGTAGTATCTTGGCGGGACAGGCCCAAGAGACCCAGTACTTC
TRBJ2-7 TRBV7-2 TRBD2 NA CASSFLAGGPEEQYF TGTGCCAGCAGCTTCCTAGCGGGAGGGCCTGAAGAGCAGTACTTC
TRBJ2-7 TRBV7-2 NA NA CASSSWDKGYEQYF TGTGCCAGCAGCTCCTGGGACAAGGGCTACGAGCAGTACTTC
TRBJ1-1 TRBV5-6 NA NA CASSSKLTGLKNTEAFF TGTGCCAGCAGCTCCAAGCTGACAGGCCTGAAGAACACTGAAGCTTTCTTT
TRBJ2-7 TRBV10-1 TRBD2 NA CASSWTSASYEQYF TGCGCCAGCAGCTGGACTAGCGCGTCCTACGAGCAGTACTTC
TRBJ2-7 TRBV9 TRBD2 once CASSAGTSGIYEQYF TGTGCCAGCAGCGCCGGGACTAGCGGAATCTACGAGCAGTACTTC
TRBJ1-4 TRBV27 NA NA CASRAATNEKLFF TGTGCCAGCAGGGCCGCAACTAATGAAAAACTGTTTTTT
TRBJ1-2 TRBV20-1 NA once CSASLSYGYTF TGCAGTGCTAGTCTGAGTTATGGCTACACCTTC
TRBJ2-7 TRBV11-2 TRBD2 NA CASSFGLAGGYEQYF TGTGCCAGCAGCTTCGGACTAGCGGGGGGTTACGAGCAGTACTTC
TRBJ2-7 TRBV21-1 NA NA CASSRWPGGPYEQYF TGTGCCAGCAGCCGCTGGCCAGGGGGCCCCTACGAGCAGTACTTC
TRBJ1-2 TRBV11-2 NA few CASSPQSRGNYGYTF TGTGCCAGCAGCCCACAGAGTCGGGGGAACTATGGCTACACCTTC
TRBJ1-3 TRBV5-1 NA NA CASSQLGTASGNTIYF TGCGCCAGCAGCCAGCTAGGGACTGCCTCTGGAAACACCATATATTTT
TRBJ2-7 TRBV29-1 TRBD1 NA CSVDRQGAFGEQYF TGCAGCGTTGATAGGCAGGGGGCCTTCGGCGAGCAGTACTTC
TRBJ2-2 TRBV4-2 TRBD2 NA CASSQETSGSANTGELFF TGTGCCAGCAGCCAAGAGACTAGCGGCAGCGCGAACACCGGGGAGCTGTTTTTT
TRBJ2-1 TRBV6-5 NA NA CASSYEGRDNNEQFF TGTGCCAGCAGTTACGAAGGCCGGGACAACAATGAGCAGTTCTTC
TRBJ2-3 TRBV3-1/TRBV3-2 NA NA CASGDTPSTDTQYF TGTGCCTCTGGGGACACACCTAGCACAGATACGCAGTATTTT
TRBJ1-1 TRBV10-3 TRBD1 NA CAIRLGQANTEAFF TGTGCCATCAGGCTGGGACAGGCCAACACTGAAGCTTTCTTT